The clone carrying this TCR beta chain has more than one count but fewer than ten. This sample is drawn from a study of blood T cell repertoires in COVID-19. Profiled with immunoSEQ multiplex PCR; TCRdb holds only in-frame clones, not every one. This sample has some 320,000 clones, with 80% to 90% found just once. Deletions cut 4 bases from V and 0 bases from J, with 6 bases between. The CDR3 totals 13 residues. The genes are TRBV12-3 or TRBV12-4 and TRBJ2-5; tentatively, D is TRBD2 (5 bases). This clonotype originated in a woman between 45 and 60 years old who had recovered from COVID-19. Specimen: peripheral blood. CDR3 loop: CASSWENQETQYF. For the CDR3, the DNA is TGTGCCAGCAGTTGGGAGAACCAAGAGACCCAGTACTTC.